This T cell receptor beta chain was captured in a study of T-cell memory formation after mild COVID-19. Study background: Clustering of TCRs was largely donor specific.

V dropped 8 bases and J dropped 6 bases, with 20 bases sitting between them. The CDR3 extends over 14 amino acids. Germline CDR1 reads MNHEY; CDR2 reads SVGAGI. Points from the study as a whole: The study found contracting CD4+ clones mainly in CM and EM and contracting CD8+ clones in EMRA. A subset of responding clones appeared in pre-infection memory, suggesting cross-reactive memory joined.

Each CDR3 protein gets one entry after TCRdb re-called the 5' RACE reads with MiXCR. The sample shows 470,000 or so distinct CDR3 sequences, 15% to 20% of them seen only once. This clonotype was counted ten times or more. The antigen is unknown. The sequence was obtained from an adult woman who had mild COVID-19 (a few samples of this study predate the infection). Cell type and time point are not known. Sequenced material: PBMCs or a T cell subset sorted from them (not recorded which). The J gene is TRBJ2-7, the V gene TRBV6-5; TRBD1 is a possible D gene (6 bases). CDR3 region: CASRTDYSSREQYF. The CDR3 coding sequence is TGTGCCAGCCGGACAGACTATTCTTCTCGCGAGCAGTACTTC.